This T cell receptor (beta chain) was obtained from a study of blood T cell repertoires in COVID-19. Study-wide context: Samples representing acute and convalescent COVID-19 were sourced from the United States, Italy and Spain.

The germline V gene has CDR1 SGHTA and CDR2 FQGNSA. The ends were cut back, 1 base at V and 8 bases at J, with 18 bases in the middle. The CDR3 is 16 residues long. Source study methods: For nucleated cells, counts were estimated from reference gene primer amplification. The method was immunoSEQ multiplex PCR; TCRdb's version includes in-frame clones alone and lacks a portion of them. V, J and clone size reflect that table, while D and trimming were determined from the DNA. The repertoire includes 150,000 to 170,000 clones, about 90% of them detected once, and 0.55% sits in the top ten. This chain connects TRBV7-2 to TRBJ2-1; a weak D match, TRBD2 (6 bases). The source is a man aged 50 to 60 with acute or convalescent COVID-19. Sequencing was performed on peripheral blood. CDR3: CASSLDGTPAVDEQFF. Here the CDR3 DNA reads TGTGCCAGCAGCTTAGACGGGACTCCAGCAGTCGATGAGCAGTTCTTC.